One TCR beta chain is described in this entry. This specimen belongs to a study of blood T cell repertoires in COVID-19. Across the study: Acute-phase and convalescent COVID-19 samples originated in the United States, Italy and Spain. Sample material is recorded as cDNA or gDNA derived from T cells, B-cell-depleted T cells, or PBMCs.

Everyone who took part was roughly 18 to 89 years old, and they came from about 25 US areas. Cohort 3 donors counted as recovered after two negative PCRs, clearance, or resolved symptoms. TCRdb's copy holds only in-frame clones and misses some; the assay was immunoSEQ multiplex PCR. The sample shows some 320,000 clones, around nine tenths of them seen only once. CDR1 and CDR2 from the germline V gene are MDHEN and SYDVKM. The CDR3 sequence is 17 residues long. The V and J ends lost 3 bases and 4 bases respectively, with 19 bases between them. The sample comprised PBMCs or T cells enriched from blood (not recorded which). The rearrangement links TRBV28 to TRBJ1-5; no clear D gene. This TCR was sampled from a man aged 55 to 70 who had recovered from COVID-19. CDR3 residues: CASSFGSGSAKNQPQHF. The CDR3 nucleotides read TGTGCCAGCAGTTTTGGGAGTGGCAGTGCTAAGAATCAGCCCCAGCATTTT.